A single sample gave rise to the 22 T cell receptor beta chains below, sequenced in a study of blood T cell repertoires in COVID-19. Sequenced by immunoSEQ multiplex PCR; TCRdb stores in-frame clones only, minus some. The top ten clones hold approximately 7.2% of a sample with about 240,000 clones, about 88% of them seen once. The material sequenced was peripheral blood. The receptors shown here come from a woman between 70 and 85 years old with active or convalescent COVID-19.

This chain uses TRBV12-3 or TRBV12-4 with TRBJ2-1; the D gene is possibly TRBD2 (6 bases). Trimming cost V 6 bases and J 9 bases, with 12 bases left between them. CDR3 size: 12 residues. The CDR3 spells CASSTQGGEQFF. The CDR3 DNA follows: TGTGCCAGCAGCACGCAGGGAGGTGAGCAGTTCTTC.

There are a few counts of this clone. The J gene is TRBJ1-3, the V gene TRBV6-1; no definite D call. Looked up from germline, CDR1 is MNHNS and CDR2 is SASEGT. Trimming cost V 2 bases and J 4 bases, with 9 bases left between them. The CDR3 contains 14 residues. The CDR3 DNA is TGTGCCAGCAGTGAATTACAGCGGGGAAACACCATATATTTT. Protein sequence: CASSELQRGNTIYF.

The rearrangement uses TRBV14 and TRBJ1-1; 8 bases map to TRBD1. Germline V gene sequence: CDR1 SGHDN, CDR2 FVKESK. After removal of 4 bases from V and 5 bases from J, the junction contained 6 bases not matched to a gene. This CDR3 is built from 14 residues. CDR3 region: CASSRQGASTEAFF. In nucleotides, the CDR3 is TGTGCCAGCAGCCGGCAGGGGGCAAGTACTGAAGCTTTCTTT.

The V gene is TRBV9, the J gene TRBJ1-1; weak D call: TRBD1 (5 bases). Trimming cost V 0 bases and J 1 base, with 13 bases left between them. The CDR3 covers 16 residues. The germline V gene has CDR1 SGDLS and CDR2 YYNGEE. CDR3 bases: TGTGCCAGCAGCGTAGGGGGCAGGTCGAAGAACACTGAAGCTTTCTTT. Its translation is CASSVGGRSKNTEAFF.

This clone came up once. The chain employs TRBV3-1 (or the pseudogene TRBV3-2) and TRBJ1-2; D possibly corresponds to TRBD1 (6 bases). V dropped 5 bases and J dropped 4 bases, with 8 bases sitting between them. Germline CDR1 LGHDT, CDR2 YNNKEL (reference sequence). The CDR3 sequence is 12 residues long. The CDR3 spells CASSGDIYGYTF. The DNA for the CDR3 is TGTGCCAGCAGCGGGGACATCTATGGCTACACCTTC.

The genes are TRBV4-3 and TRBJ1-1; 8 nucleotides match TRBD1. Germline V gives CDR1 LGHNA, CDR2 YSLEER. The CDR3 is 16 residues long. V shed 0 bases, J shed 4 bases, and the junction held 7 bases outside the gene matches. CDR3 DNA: TGCGCCAGCAGCCAAGATGCTGGACAGGGCGGCACTGAAGCTTTCTTT. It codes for CASSQDAGQGGTEAFF.

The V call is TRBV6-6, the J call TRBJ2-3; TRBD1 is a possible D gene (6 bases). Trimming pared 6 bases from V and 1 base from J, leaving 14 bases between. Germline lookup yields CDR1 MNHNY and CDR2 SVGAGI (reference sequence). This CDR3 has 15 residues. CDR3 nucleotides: TGTGCCAGCAGCCCGGACAGCCGGCGCACAGATACGCAGTATTTT. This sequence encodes CASSPDSRRTDTQYF.

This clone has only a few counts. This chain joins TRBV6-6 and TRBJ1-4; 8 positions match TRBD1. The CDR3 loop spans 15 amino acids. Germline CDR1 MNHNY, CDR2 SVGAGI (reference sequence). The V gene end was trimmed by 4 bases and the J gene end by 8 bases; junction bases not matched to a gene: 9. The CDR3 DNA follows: TGTGCCAGCAGTTCCGCGGACAGGGTAGAAGAAAAACTGTTTTTT. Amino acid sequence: CASSSADRVEEKLFF.

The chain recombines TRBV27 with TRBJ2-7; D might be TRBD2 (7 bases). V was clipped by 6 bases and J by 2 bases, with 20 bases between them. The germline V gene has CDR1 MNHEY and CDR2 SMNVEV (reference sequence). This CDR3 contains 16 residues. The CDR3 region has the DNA TGTGCCAGCAGCCTAGGCGGGGGCAAAGTGGCCTACGAGCAGTACTTC. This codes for CASSLGGGKVAYEQYF.

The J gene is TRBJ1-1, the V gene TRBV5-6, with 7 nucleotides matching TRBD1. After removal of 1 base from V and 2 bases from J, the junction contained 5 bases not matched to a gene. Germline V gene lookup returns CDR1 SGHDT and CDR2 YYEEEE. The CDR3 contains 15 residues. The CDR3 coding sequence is TGTGCCAGCAGCTTGCCCGGGACAGCAAACACTGAAGCTTTCTTT. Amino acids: CASSLPGTANTEAFF.

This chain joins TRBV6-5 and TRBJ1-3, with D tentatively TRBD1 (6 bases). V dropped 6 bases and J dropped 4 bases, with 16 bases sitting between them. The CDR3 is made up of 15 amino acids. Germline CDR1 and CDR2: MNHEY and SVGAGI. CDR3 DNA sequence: TGTGCCAGCAGACCCCCCGAGGGACACGGAAACACCATATATTTT. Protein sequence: CASRPPEGHGNTIYF.

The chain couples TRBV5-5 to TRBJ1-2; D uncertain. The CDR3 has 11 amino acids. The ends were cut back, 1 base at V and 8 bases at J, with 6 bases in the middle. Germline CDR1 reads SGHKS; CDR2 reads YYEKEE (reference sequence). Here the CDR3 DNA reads TGTGCCAGCAGCTTGAAAGAGGGCTACACCTTC. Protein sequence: CASSLKEGYTF.

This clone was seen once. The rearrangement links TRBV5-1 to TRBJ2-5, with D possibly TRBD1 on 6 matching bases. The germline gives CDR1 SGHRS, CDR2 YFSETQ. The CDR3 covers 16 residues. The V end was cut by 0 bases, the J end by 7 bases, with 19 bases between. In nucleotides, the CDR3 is TGCGCCAGCAGCTTGGGCACCCTCAGGGGCATGGGGACCCAGTACTTC. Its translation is CASSLGTLRGMGTQYF.

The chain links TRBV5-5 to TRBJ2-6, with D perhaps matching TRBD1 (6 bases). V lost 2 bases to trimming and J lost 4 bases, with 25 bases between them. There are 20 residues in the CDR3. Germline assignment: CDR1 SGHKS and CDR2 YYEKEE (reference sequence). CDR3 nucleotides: TGTGCCAGCAGCTTTCGGAGTACAGGGTCCCCCTCTCGAGGGGCCAACGTCCTGACTTTC. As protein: CASSFRSTGSPSRGANVLTF.

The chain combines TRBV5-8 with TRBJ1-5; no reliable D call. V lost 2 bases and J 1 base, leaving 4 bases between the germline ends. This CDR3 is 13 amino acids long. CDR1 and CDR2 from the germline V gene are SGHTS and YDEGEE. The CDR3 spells CASSFGSNQPQHF. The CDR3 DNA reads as TGTGCCAGCAGCTTCGGGAGCAATCAGCCCCAGCATTTT.

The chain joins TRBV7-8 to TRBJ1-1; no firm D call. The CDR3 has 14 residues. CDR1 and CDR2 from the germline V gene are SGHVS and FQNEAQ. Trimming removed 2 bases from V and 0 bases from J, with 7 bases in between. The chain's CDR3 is CASSLPGMNTEAFF. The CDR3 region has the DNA TGTGCCAGCAGCTTACCCGGGATGAACACTGAAGCTTTCTTT.

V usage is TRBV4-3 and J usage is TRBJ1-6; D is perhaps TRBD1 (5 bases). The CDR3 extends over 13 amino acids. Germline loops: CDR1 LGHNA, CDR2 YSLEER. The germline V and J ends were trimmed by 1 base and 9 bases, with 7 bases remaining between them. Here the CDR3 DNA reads TGCGCCAGCAGCCAAGGGGGGGGTTCACCCCTCCACTTT. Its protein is CASSQGGGSPLHF.

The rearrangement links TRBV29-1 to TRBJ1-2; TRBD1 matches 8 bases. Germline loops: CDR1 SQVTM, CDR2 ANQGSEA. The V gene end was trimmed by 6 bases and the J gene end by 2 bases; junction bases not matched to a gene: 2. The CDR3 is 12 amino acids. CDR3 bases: TGCAGCGTGGGACAGGAAAACTATGGCTACACCTTC. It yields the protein CSVGQENYGYTF. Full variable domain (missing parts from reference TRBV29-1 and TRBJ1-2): SAVISQKPSRDICQRGTSLTIQCQVDSQVTMMFWYRQQPGQSLTLIATANQGSEATYESGFVIDKFPISRPNLTFSTLTVSNMSPEDSSIYLCSVGQENYGYTFGSGTRLTVV.

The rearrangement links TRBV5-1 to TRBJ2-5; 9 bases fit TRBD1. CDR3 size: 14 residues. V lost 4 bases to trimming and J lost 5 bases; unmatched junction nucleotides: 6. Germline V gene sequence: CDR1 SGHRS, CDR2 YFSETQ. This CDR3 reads CASSTGGGGETQYF. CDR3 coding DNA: TGCGCCAGCAGCACAGGGGGCGGCGGGGAGACCCAGTACTTC.

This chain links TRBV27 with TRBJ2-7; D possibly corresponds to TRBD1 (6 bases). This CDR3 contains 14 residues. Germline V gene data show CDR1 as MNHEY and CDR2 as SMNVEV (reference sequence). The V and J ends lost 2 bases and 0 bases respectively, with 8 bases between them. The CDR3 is CASSLDRSSYEQYF. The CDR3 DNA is TGTGCCAGCAGTTTAGACAGGAGCTCCTACGAGCAGTACTTC.

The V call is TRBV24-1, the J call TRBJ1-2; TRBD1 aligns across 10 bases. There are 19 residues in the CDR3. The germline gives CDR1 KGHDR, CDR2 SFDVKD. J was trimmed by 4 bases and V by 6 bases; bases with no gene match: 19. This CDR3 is CATSPRSTGGLHSGYGYTF. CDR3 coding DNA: TGTGCCACCAGTCCCCGTTCGACAGGGGGCCTCCATAGCGGCTATGGCTACACCTTC.

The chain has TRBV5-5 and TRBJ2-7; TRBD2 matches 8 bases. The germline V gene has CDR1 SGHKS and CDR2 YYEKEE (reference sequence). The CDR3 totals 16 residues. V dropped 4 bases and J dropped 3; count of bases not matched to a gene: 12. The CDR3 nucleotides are TGTGCCAGCAGCCCCGGCGGTAGCGGGATTTACTACGAGCAGTACTTC. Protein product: CASSPGGSGIYYEQYF.